The 14 T cell receptor beta chains below all came from one sample that was sequenced in a study of blood T cell repertoires in COVID-19. Assay used: immunoSEQ multiplex PCR; TCRdb lists only in-frame clones, some missing. The table records about 58,000 clones, approximately 90% of them present only once. Sequencing was carried out using peripheral blood. The receptors stem from a woman in her seventies with active COVID-19.

The rearrangement uses TRBV6-2 or TRBV6-3 and TRBJ2-2; the match to TRBD2 covers 12 bases. Germline V gives CDR1 MNHEY, CDR2 SVGEGT. J was trimmed by 5 bases and V by 2 bases; bases with no gene match: 15. There are 20 residues in the CDR3. The CDR3 spells CASSYRLAGVGLERTGELFF. DNA of the CDR3: TGTGCCAGCAGTTACCGACTAGCGGGAGTCGGGCTGGAACGAACCGGGGAGCTGTTTTTT.

The chain joins TRBV28 to TRBJ2-4; D is possibly TRBD1 (5 bases). The CDR3 runs to 14 residues. Trimming pared 1 base from V and 8 bases from J, leaving 12 bases between. Germline V lookup: CDR1 MDHEN, CDR2 SYDVKM. The CDR3, as DNA: TGTGCCAGCAGTTTATCCGCAGGGTCGGACATTCAGTACTTC. Translating gives CASSLSAGSDIQYF.

The sample holds a few counts of this clone. This chain links TRBV11-2 with TRBJ2-7, with TRBD2 identical over 11 bases. The CDR3 runs to 16 residues. V was clipped by 6 bases and J by 3 bases; unmatched bases: 10. Germline V lookup: CDR1 SGHAT, CDR2 FQNNGV. The CDR3 spells CASRGLAGEARYEQYF. For the CDR3, the DNA is TGTGCCAGCAGAGGACTAGCGGGCGAAGCACGCTACGAGCAGTACTTC.

Only one count was recorded for this clone. The rearrangement joins TRBV27 to TRBJ1-1, with 7 nucleotides matching TRBD1. This CDR3 comprises 14 residues. CDR1 and CDR2 (germline): MNHEY, SMNVEV (reference sequence). The J segment lost 4 bases and the V segment lost 4 bases, leaving 6 bases of the junction unmatched. DNA for the CDR3: TGTGCCAGCAGTTCCAACAGGGGACTCACTGAAGCTTTCTTT. Protein: CASSSNRGLTEAFF.

CDR3 in DNA: TGTGCCACCAGTGACGCCGGGGAGGGTTTCTACGAGCAGTACTTC. Amino acid sequence: CATSDAGEGFYEQYF. This chain joins TRBV24-1 and TRBJ2-7, with 7 bases matching TRBD2. Germline V gene sequence: CDR1 KGHDR, CDR2 SFDVKD. This CDR3 has 15 amino acids. With V trimmed by 4 bases and J by 3 bases, 8 bases remained unmatched.

The chain couples TRBV4-1 to TRBJ2-3; D is uncertain. Trimming left V 3 bases short and J 3 bases short, with 16 bases between. Germline loops: CDR1 MGHRA, CDR2 YSYEKL. This CDR3 contains 16 residues. CDR3 coding DNA: TGCGCCAGCAGCCAGCCAGGAACAATGATGACAGATACGCAGTATTTT. Translation gives CASSQPGTMMTDTQYF.

This clone was seen a handful of times. The rearrangement joins TRBV30 to TRBJ1-3; 8 nucleotides align to TRBD1. Trimming took 3 bases from V and 3 from J; bases not matched to a gene: 7. Germline CDR1 reads GTSNPN; CDR2 reads SVGIG (reference sequence). This CDR3 has 15 residues. CDR3 in DNA: TGTGCCTGGAGCGACCAGGGGGCTAGTGGAAACACCATATATTTT. Its protein is CAWSDQGASGNTIYF.

The rearrangement joins TRBV28 to TRBJ1-2, with TRBD1 as a possible D gene (6 bases). Germline V lookup: CDR1 MDHEN, CDR2 SYDVKM. V dropped 1 base and J dropped 0 bases, with 18 bases sitting between them. CDR3 length equals 18 residues. Here the CDR3 reads CASSLLGDDRFSNYGYTF. In DNA, the CDR3 is TGTGCCAGCAGTTTATTGGGCGATGACAGGTTTTCTAACTATGGCTACACCTTC.

The chain recombines TRBV7-9 with TRBJ2-1; 8 nucleotides align to TRBD1. V lost 5 bases and J lost 7; bases outside the gene matches: 4. Germline V gene data show CDR1 as SEHNR and CDR2 as FQNEAQ (reference sequence). CDR3 size: 13 residues. DNA of the CDR3: TGTGCCAGCAGCCCGGACAGGGTAAATGAGCAGTTCTTC. Its protein product is CASSPDRVNEQFF.

The chain recombines TRBV20-1 with TRBJ2-2, with 9 bases identical to TRBD2. J was trimmed by 4 bases and V by 3 bases; bases with no gene match: 6. The CDR3 loop spans 15 amino acids. Germline-derived CDR1 and CDR2 are DFQATT and SNEGSKA (reference sequence). As DNA, the CDR3 is TGCAGTGCTAGTCGGCGGGAGGGCGCCACCGGGGAGCTGTTTTTT. As protein: CSASRREGATGELFF.

The chain carries TRBV7-8 and TRBJ1-1; D remains ambiguous. Germline V CDR1 and CDR2: SGHVS, FQNEAQ. This CDR3 contains 14 residues. V was clipped by 1 base and J by 3 bases, with 9 bases between them. The CDR3 DNA is TGTGCCAGCAGCTTAGATCCAGAGGACACTGAAGCTTTCTTT. Encoded protein: CASSLDPEDTEAFF.

The J gene is TRBJ2-4, the V gene TRBV2; 8 bases are shared with TRBD1. Germline lookup yields CDR1 SNHLY and CDR2 FYNNEI. The CDR3 length is 14 residues. With V trimmed by 7 bases and J by 3 bases, 5 bases remained unmatched. CDR3 protein: CASKQDRDKNIQYF. The CDR3 DNA sequence: TGTGCCAGCAAACAGGACAGGGACAAAAACATTCAGTACTTC.

The CDR3 DNA reads TGTGCCATTCGGACAGACTCCTACGAGCAGTACTTC. Protein: CAIRTDSYEQYF. The chain recombines TRBV10-3 with TRBJ2-7; TRBD1 might be the D (6 bases). Germline loops: CDR1 ENHRY, CDR2 SYGVKD. Trimming took off 9 bases at V and 0 bases at J, with 9 bases between the two ends. The CDR3 extends over 12 amino acids.

The sample holds a few counts of this clone. The chain couples TRBV19 to TRBJ1-2; 7 nucleotides line up with TRBD1. Germline loops: CDR1 LNHDA, CDR2 SQIVND (reference sequence). J gave up 4 bases and V 2 bases, and 10 bases lay outside the gene matches. The CDR3 extends over 16 amino acids. In DNA form, the CDR3 reads TGTGCCAGTAGTATAATAGGCGGGACAGCCCTCTATGGCTACACCTTC. This encodes CASSIIGGTALYGYTF. Full variable domain (outside the CDR3, taken from reference TRBV19 and TRBJ1-2): DGGITQSPKYLFRKEGQNVTLSCEQNLNHDAMYWYRQDPGQGLRLIYYSQIVNDFQKGDIAEGYSVSREKKESFPLTVTSAQKNPTAFYLCASSIIGGTALYGYTFGSGTRLTVV.